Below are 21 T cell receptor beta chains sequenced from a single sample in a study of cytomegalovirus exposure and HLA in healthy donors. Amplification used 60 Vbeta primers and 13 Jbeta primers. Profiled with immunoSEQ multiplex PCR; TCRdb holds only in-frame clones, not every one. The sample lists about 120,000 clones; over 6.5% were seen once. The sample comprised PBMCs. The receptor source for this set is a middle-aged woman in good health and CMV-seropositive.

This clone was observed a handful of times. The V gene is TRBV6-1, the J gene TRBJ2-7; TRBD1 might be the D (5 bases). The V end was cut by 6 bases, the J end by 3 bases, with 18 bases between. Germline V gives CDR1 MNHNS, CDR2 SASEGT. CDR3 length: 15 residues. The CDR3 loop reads CASRGDRSWVYEQYF. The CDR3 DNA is TGTGCCAGCAGGGGCGACAGATCGTGGGTCTACGAGCAGTACTTC.

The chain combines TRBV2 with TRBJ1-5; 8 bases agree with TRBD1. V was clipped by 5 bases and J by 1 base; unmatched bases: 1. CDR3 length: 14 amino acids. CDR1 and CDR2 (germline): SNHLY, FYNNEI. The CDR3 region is CASSRDRSNQPQHF. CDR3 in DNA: TGTGCCAGCAGTCGGGACAGGAGCAATCAGCCCCAGCATTTT.

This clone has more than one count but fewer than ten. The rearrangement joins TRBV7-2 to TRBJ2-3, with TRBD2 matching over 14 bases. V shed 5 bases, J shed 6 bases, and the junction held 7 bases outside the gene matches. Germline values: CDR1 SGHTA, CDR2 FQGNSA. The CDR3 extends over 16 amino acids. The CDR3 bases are TGTGCCAGCAGCGCTAGACTAGCGGGAGGGGGGGATACGCAGTATTTT. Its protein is CASSARLAGGGDTQYF. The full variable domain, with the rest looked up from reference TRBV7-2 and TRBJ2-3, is GAGVSQSPSNKVTEKGKDVELRCDPISGHTALYWYRQSLGQGLEFLIYFQGNSAPDKSGLPSDRFSAERTGGSVSTLTIQRTQQEDSAVYLCASSARLAGGGDTQYFGPGTRLTVL.

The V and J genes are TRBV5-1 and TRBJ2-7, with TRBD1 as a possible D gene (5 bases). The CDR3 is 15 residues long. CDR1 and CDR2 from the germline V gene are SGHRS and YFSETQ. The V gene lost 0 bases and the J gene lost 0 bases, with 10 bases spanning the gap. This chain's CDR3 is CASSLGYRSSYEQYF. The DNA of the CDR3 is TGCGCCAGCAGCTTGGGTTACAGGAGCTCCTACGAGCAGTACTTC.

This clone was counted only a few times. The CDR3 is CASSYGLAGRGEQFF. The CDR3 DNA is TGTGCCAGCAGTTATGGACTAGCGGGGAGGGGTGAGCAGTTCTTC. The genes are TRBV6-5 and TRBJ2-1, with 12 bases fitting TRBD2. The junction had 6 bases not matched to a gene; V was cut back by 3 bases and J by 9 bases. The CDR3 spans 15 residues. Per germline, CDR1 MNHEY and CDR2 SVGAGI.

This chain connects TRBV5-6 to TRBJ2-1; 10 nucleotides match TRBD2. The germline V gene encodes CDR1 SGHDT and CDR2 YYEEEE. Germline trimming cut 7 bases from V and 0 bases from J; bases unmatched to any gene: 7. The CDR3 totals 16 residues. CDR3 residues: CASLLAGTSSYNEQFF. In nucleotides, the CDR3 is TGTGCCAGCTTACTAGCGGGGACGAGCTCCTACAATGAGCAGTTCTTC.

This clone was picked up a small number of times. CDR3 region: CASSLGQSSNQPQHF. For the CDR3, the DNA is TGCGCCAGCAGCTTGGGGCAGTCTAGCAATCAGCCCCAGCATTTT. The chain couples TRBV5-1 to TRBJ1-5; D uncertain. V dropped 0 bases and J dropped 0 bases, with 7 bases sitting between them. Germline V CDR1 and CDR2: SGHRS, YFSETQ. The CDR3 runs to 15 residues. Supplemented by reference TRBV5-1 and TRBJ1-5, the full variable domain reads KAGVTQTPRYLIKTRGQQVTLSCSPISGHRSVSWYQQTPGQGLQFLFEYFSETQRNKGNFPGRFSGRQFSNSRSEMNVSTLELGDSALYLCASSLGQSSNQPQHFGDGTRLSIL.

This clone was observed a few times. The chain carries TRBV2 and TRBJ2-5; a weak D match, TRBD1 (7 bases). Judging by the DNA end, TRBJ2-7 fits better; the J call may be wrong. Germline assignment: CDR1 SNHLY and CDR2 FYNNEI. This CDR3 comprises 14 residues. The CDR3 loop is CASSAGQFSYEQYF. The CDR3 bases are TGTGCCAGCAGCGCGGGACAGTTTTCCTACGAGCAGTACTTC.

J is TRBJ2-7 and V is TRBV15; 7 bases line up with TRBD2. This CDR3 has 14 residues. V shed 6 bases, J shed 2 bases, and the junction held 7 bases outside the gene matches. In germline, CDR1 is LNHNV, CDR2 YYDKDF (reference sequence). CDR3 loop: CATRPREGPYEQYF. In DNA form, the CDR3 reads TGTGCCACCAGGCCGAGGGAGGGACCCTACGAGCAGTACTTC.

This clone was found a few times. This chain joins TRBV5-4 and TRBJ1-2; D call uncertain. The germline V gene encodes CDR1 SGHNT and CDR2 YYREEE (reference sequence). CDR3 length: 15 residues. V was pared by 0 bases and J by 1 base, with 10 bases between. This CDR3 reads CASSLDGGGNYGYTF. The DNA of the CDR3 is TGTGCCAGCAGCTTGGATGGCGGAGGTAACTATGGCTACACCTTC.

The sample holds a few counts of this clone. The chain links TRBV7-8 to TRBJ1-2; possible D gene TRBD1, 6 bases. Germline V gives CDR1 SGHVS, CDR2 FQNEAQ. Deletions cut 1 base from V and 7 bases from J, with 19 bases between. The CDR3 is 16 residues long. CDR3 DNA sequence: TGTGCCAGCAGCTTAGAAGCCACAGGGCTCCTCTTTGGCTACACCTTC. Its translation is CASSLEATGLLFGYTF.

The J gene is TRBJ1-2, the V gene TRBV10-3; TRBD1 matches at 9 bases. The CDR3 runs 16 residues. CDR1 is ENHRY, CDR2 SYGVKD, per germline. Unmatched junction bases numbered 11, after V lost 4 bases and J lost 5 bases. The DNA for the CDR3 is TGTGCCATCAGTGCCCAGACGGGACAGGGCCCTTATGGCTACACCTTC. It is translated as CAISAQTGQGPYGYTF.

CDR3: CASSPRTVMNTEAFF. The CDR3 bases are TGTGCCAGCAGTCCGAGGACAGTTATGAACACTGAAGCTTTCTTT. This chain joins TRBV27 and TRBJ1-1, with D possibly being TRBD1 (6 bases). The CDR3 has 15 residues. V gave up 5 bases and J gave up 0 bases, with 13 bases separating them. From germline, CDR1 is MNHEY and CDR2 SMNVEV (reference sequence).

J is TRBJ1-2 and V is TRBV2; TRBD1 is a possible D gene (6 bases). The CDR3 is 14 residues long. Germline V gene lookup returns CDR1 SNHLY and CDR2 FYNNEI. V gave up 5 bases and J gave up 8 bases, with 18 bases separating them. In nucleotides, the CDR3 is TGTGCCAGCAGTCGAGGACAGTTTCAGTTGGGCTACACCTTC. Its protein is CASSRGQFQLGYTF.

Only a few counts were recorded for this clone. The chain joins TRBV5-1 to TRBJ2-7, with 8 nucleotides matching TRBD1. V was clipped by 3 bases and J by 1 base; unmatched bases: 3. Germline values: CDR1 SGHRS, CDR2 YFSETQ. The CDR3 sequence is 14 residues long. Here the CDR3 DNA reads TGCGCCAGCAGCTCCAGGACAGGGTCCTACGAGCAGTACTTC. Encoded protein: CASSSRTGSYEQYF.

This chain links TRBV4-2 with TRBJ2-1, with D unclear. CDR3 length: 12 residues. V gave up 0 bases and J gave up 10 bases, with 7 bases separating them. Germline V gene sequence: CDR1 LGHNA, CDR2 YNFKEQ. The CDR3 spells CASSQDLAEQFF. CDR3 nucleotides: TGTGCCAGCAGCCAAGATTTGGCCGAGCAGTTCTTC.

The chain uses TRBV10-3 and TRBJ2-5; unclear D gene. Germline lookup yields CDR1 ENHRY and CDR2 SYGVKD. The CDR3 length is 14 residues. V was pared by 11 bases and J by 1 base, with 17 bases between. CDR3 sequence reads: CAVKETVGQETQYF. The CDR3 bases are TGTGCCGTCAAGGAGACGGTAGGCCAAGAGACCCAGTACTTC.

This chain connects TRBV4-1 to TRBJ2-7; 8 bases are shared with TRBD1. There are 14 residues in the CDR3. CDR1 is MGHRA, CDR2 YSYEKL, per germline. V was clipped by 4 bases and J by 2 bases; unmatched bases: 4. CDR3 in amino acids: CASSPPDRAYEQYF. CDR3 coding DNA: TGCGCCAGCAGCCCTCCGGACAGGGCCTACGAGCAGTACTTC.

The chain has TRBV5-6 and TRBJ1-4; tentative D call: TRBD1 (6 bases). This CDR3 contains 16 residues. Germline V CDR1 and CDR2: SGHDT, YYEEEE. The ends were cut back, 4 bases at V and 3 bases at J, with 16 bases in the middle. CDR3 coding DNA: TGTGCCAGCAGCGGATTCCAGGGGAGGGCTAATGAAAAACTGTTTTTT. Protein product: CASSGFQGRANEKLFF.

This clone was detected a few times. The CDR3 region has the DNA TGCAGTGCTCGGAACACTGAAGCTTTCTTT. This codes for CSARNTEAFF. V and J are TRBV20-1 and TRBJ1-1, with D hard to call. Trimming removed 5 bases from V and 1 base from J, with 2 bases in between. Per the germline V gene, CDR1 is DFQATT and CDR2 is SNEGSKA (reference sequence). The CDR3 has 10 residues.

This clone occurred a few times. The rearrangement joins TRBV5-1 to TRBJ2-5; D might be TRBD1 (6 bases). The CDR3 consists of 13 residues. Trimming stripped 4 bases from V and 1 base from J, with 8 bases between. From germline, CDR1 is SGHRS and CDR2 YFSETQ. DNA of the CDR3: TGCGCCAGCAGCCCACAGGGCCAAGAGACCCAGTACTTC. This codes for CASSPQGQETQYF.